Sequencing of this T cell receptor beta chain was carried out in a study of breast tumors, draining lymph nodes, adjacent tissues. Regarding the study as a whole: The lymph node origin of tumor T cells was framed as consistent with a hypothesis, not demonstrated. The data were judged consistent with most tumor T cells coming from lymph node and expanding in tumor. Tumor TCR diversity was below lymph nodes but above nontumor tissue. Luminal-like breast cancer showed significantly greater tumor-nontumor repertoire similarity than basal-like breast cancer did.

This clonotype was recorded a few times. The antigen remains unidentified. Germline-derived CDR1 and CDR2 are KGHSH and LQKENI. The CDR3 sequence is 15 residues long. Trimming shortened V by 6 bases and J by 0 bases, and 12 bases separated the two germline ends. The lymph nodes were axillary draining lymph nodes from breast cancer patients. Each CDR3 protein gets one entry after TCRdb re-called the multiplex PCR reads with MiXCR. Of about 270,000 distinct CDR3 sequences in the sample, more than 30% are singletons; the top ten hold roughly 1.2%. J is TRBJ1-5 and V is TRBV18, with D possibly being TRBD1 (6 bases). Sequencing was done on a sample of axillary lymph node tissue. This clonotype was sampled from a female donor with breast cancer. Some clones in this sample may be carry-over from other donors' samples. This chain's CDR3 is CASSRDRYSNQPQHF. Written as DNA, the CDR3 is TGTGCCAGCTCCCGAGACAGGTATAGCAATCAGCCCCAGCATTTT.